Described below is a single T cell receptor beta chain sequence and its context. The sample originates from a study of control samples from healthy donors and cancer patients. Measured with immunoSEQ multiplex PCR; TCRdb has only the in-frame clones, and not every one. The sample lists over 150,000 clones; approximately 95% were seen once. The J segment lost 7 bases and the V segment lost 2 bases, leaving 7 bases of the junction unmatched. The CDR3 length is 14 residues. The germline gives CDR1 SGHAT, CDR2 FQNNGV. The source material was blood. This receptor was identified in a man between 18 and 35 years old in good health. This chain connects TRBV11-2 to TRBJ2-5; TRBD2 agrees at 7 bases. CDR3: CASSLMWSGGTQYF. In DNA form, the CDR3 reads TGTGCCAGCAGCTTAATGTGGTCGGGGGGGACCCAGTACTTC.